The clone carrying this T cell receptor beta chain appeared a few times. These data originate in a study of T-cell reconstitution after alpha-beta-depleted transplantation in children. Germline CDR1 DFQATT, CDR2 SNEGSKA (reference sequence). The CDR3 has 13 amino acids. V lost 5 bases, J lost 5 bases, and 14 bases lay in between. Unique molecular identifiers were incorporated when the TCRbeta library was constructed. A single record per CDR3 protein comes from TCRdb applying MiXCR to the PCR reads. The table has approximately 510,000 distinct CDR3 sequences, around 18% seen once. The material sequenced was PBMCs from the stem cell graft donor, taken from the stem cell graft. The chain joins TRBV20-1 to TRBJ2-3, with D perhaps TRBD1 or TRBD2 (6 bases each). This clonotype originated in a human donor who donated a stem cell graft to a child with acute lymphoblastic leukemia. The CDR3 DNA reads TGCAGTGCTGGCCGGGGGCCCGAAGATACGCAGTATTTT. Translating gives CSAGRGPEDTQYF.